The 21 T cell receptor beta chains reported below all come from one sample, sequenced in a study of tumor and adjacent non-tumor tissue in lung cancer. TCRbeta libraries were built with three rounds of nested PCR, modified from ARM-PCR. TCRdb used MiXCR to reprocess the multiplex PCR reads, holding one entry per CDR3 protein. Of some 100,000 distinct CDR3 sequences listed, roughly 80% were seen once; the top ten hold about 30%. No cell sorting was done before RNA was extracted from the tissue. This non-tumor lung sample came from over 3 cm beyond the tumor edge. Sequenced material: distant non-tumor lung tissue. Receptors originate from a man aged 60 to 75 with small cell lung cancer.

The V gene is TRBV12-3 or TRBV12-4, the J gene TRBJ2-7; D perhaps matches TRBD2 (5 bases). The CDR3 is 15 amino acids. V dropped 4 bases and J dropped 5 bases, with 18 bases sitting between them. The DNA for the CDR3 is TGTGCCAGCAGTTCGCCTCTTCGCGGGCCCCACGAGCAGTACTTC. It specifies CASSSPLRGPHEQYF.

Points on this clonotype: At one end the junction does not follow the germline gene, possibly because of a read error. This chain joins TRBV5-5 and TRBJ2-7, with 10 bases that match TRBD1. In germline, CDR1 is SGHKS, CDR2 YYEKEE (reference sequence). The CDR3 loop spans 17 amino acids. CDR3 coding DNA: TGTGCCAGCGCCTCAATCGGTGTCGGGGACAGGGGTAACGAGCGGTACTTC. Its translation is CASASIGVGDRGNERYF.

On this clonotype itself: The junction and the germline gene differ at one end; a read error may be behind it. J is TRBJ2-1 and V is TRBV12-3 or TRBV12-4; the D is unclear. The CDR3 is 11 residues long. CDR3 in amino acids: CAGSRYNEQFF. The CDR3 coding sequence is TGTGCCGGCAGTAGGTATAATGAGCAGTTCTTC.

This clonotype was seen a few times. The V call is TRBV10-3, the J call TRBJ2-7, with 12 bases lining up with TRBD2. Germline V lookup: CDR1 ENHRY, CDR2 SYGVKD. There are 15 residues in the CDR3. The CDR3 region is CAISERTSGIYEQYV. DNA for the CDR3: TGTGCCATTAGTGAGAGGACTAGCGGGATTTACGAGCAGTACGTC.

As for this clonotype: The junction and the germline gene differ at one end; a read error may be behind it. V and J are TRBV6-6 and TRBJ1-4, with D unresolved. The CDR3 loop spans 14 amino acids. Germline values: CDR1 MNHNY, CDR2 SVGAGI (reference sequence). CDR3 coding DNA: TGTGCCAGCAGCCACGGTGCAACTAATGAAAAATTGTTTTTT. Protein product: CASSHGATNEKLFF.

Details on this clonotype: One junction end does not reproduce the germline sequence, and a read error may be involved. The rearrangement links TRBV5-1 to TRBJ2-1; D is ambiguous. CDR1 SGHRS and CDR2 YFSETQ come from the germline V gene. The CDR3 extends over 14 amino acids. The CDR3 region has the DNA TGCGTCAGCAGCTTGAGCTGTACCGCCGATGAGCAGTTCTTC. Its protein product is CVSSLSCTADEQFF.

The count of this clonotype is one. The rearrangement uses TRBV5-4 and TRBJ2-2; TRBD2 agrees at 7 bases. The junction had 24 bases not matched to a gene; V was cut back by 7 bases and J by 15 bases. The CDR3 extends over 16 amino acids. Per the germline V gene, CDR1 is SGHNT and CDR2 is YYREEE (reference sequence). CDR3 nucleotide sequence: TGTGCCAGCCATATGACGGGACGGGAGAACGCCGGGGGGATGTTTTTT. Protein product: CASHMTGRENAGGMFF.

With respect to this clonotype: Possible read error: a much larger clone is one base away. The chain is built from TRBV20-1 and TRBJ2-7, with no clear D. Looked up from germline, CDR1 is DFQATT and CDR2 is SNEGSKA (reference sequence). CDR3 length: 12 residues. This chain's CDR3 is CSASAVTYEKYF. CDR3 DNA sequence: TGCAGTGCTAGTGCGGTCACCTACGAGAAGTACTTC.

This clonotype was seen just once. A clone one base away is much larger, so this may be a read error. The J gene is TRBJ2-2, the V gene TRBV7-8, with D perhaps matching TRBD1 (5 bases). V lost 5 bases and J lost 7, with 11 bases in between. There are 13 residues in the CDR3. The germline V gene encodes CDR1 SGHVS and CDR2 FQNEAQ. Here the CDR3 reads CASSLGPGGELFF. DNA of the CDR3: TGTGCCAGCAGCCTGGGGCCGGGCGGGGAGCTGTTTTTT.

This clonotype was counted a few times. It may be a read error: a sequence one base away is much more abundant. The chain uses TRBV5-4 and TRBJ2-5; a weak D match, TRBD1 (5 bases). V lost 3 bases, J lost 1 base, and 16 bases lay in between. Per germline, CDR1 SGHNT and CDR2 YYREEE (reference sequence). The CDR3 consists of 16 residues. The CDR3 nucleotides read TGTGCCAGCAGCTCCACGATGGGGCGGACCCAAGAGACCCAGTACTTC. Amino acid sequence: CASSSTMGRTQETQYF.

About this clonotype: Germline and junction disagree at one end, which may indicate a read error. J is TRBJ2-1 and V is TRBV11-2; 8 nucleotides align to TRBD2. Per the germline V gene, CDR1 is SGHAT and CDR2 is FQNNGV. This CDR3 comprises 18 residues. The CDR3 loop is CASSLGVAGCYYYDEQFF. The CDR3 nucleotides read TGTGCCAGCAGTTTAGGAGTAGCGGGATGCTACTACTACGATGAGCAGTTCTTC.

In the case of this clonotype: One base away lies a much larger clone, so this may be a sequencing read error. The rearrangement joins TRBV28 to TRBJ1-2, with 10 bases fitting TRBD1. The ends lost 8 bases at V and 6 bases at J; junction bases unmatched: 15. Germline V gives CDR1 MDHEN, CDR2 SYDVKM. CDR3 length equals 16 residues. DNA for the CDR3: TGTGCCAGCTGTTCCGGGACAGGGGAATTTGTAGATGGCTACACCTTC. Protein: CASCSGTGEFVDGYTF.

The genes are TRBV6-9 and TRBJ2-1; tentative D call: TRBD2 (6 bases). V gave up 10 bases and J gave up 12 bases, with 25 bases separating them. The CDR3 extends over 14 amino acids. CDR1 is MNHGY, CDR2 SVAAGI, per germline. DNA of the CDR3: TGTGCCAATCCGGGGGACCCCCACTCCGATGGGCAGTTCTTC. Encoded protein: CANPGDPHSDGQFF.

To note about this clonotype: A much larger clone differs by one base, so this may be a read error. The chain joins TRBV20-1 to TRBJ2-3; 8 nucleotides agree with TRBD2. V lost 1 base, J lost 0 bases, and 9 bases stayed unmatched. The CDR3 loop spans 17 amino acids. CDR1 is DFQATT and CDR2 is SNEGSKA in the germline V gene (reference sequence). CDR3 loop: CSARVMGLVYSTDTQYF. The CDR3 DNA reads as TGCAGTGCTAGAGTTATGGGACTAGTGTATAGCACAGATACGCAGTATTTT.

The rearrangement joins TRBV29-1 to TRBJ2-1, with D perhaps TRBD2 (6 bases). The CDR3 spans 15 residues. The V end lost 4 bases, the J end lost 7 bases, and 20 bases lay between the germline ends. CDR1 is SQVTM and CDR2 is ANQGSEA in the germline V gene. The CDR3 is CSVAGPEGRVNEQFF. DNA for the CDR3: TGCAGCGTTGCGGGGCCGGAGGGAAGGGTAAATGAGCAGTTCTTC.

The chain recombines TRBV4-2 with TRBJ2-2; D uncertain. From germline, CDR1 is LGHNA and CDR2 YNFKEQ. Deletions cut 7 bases from V and 6 bases from J, with 15 bases between. The CDR3 runs 14 residues. This CDR3 is CASMANGSSGELFF. The CDR3 DNA reads as TGTGCCAGCATGGCTAACGGATCTTCCGGGGAGCTGTTTTTT.

The J gene is TRBJ2-4, the V gene TRBV6-2 or TRBV6-3; 14 nucleotides agree with TRBD2. CDR1 and CDR2 from the germline V gene are MNHEY and SVGEGT. Unmatched junction bases numbered 14, after V lost 7 bases and J lost 6 bases. The CDR3 has 18 residues. This CDR3 reads CASTYSGLAGDIANIQYF. DNA for the CDR3: TGTGCCAGCACTTATTCGGGACTAGCGGGAGATATCGCAAACATTCAGTACTTC.

Worth noting for this clonotype: Possible read error: a much larger clone is one base away. The conserved final phenylalanine or tryptophan is absent from the CDR3, which likely points to a read error. The J gene is TRBJ2-4, the V gene TRBV30; D call uncertain. Germline CDR1 reads GTSNPN; CDR2 reads SVGIG (reference sequence). This CDR3 spans 14 amino acids. Trimming removed 3 bases from V and 9 bases from J, with 18 bases in between. CDR3 bases: TGTGCCTGGAGCGCTATGACCCCAGGAAGCATTCAGTACATC. This translates into CAWSAMTPGSIQYI.

Concerning this clonotype: Without the conserved terminal phenylalanine or tryptophan, this CDR3 likely stems from a read error. The CDR3 nucleotides read TGCAGCGTTGAGGGGAAGACCCAGTACTTA. This gives the protein CSVEGKTQYL. The chain carries TRBV29-1 and TRBJ2-5; D remains unclear. The CDR3 is made up of 10 amino acids. The germline CDR1 and CDR2 sequences are SQVTM and ANQGSEA. V lost 3 bases and J lost 6, with 5 bases in between.

This clonotype has ten or more counts. The chain combines TRBV6-5 with TRBJ2-7; maybe TRBD1 (5 bases). This CDR3 comprises 13 residues. Deletions cut 8 bases from V and 6 bases from J, with 17 bases between. The V gene's germline CDR1 is MNHEY and CDR2 SVGAGI. The CDR3, as DNA: TGTGCCAGCGGGTGGACATGGTCGGCCGAGCAGTACTTC. Translation: CASGWTWSAEQYF.

In the case of this clonotype: A clone one base away is much larger, so this may be a read error. This chain connects TRBV7-9 to TRBJ1-5; D is perhaps TRBD1 (6 bases). The CDR3 is 16 amino acids. The V gene lost 5 bases and the J gene lost 4 bases, with 18 bases spanning the gap. The germline V gene encodes CDR1 SEHNR and CDR2 FQNEAQ (reference sequence). The CDR3 loop reads CASSQGTWGVNQPQHF. The CDR3 coding sequence is TGTGCCAGCAGCCAAGGGACATGGGGTGTAAATCAGCCCCAGCATTTT.